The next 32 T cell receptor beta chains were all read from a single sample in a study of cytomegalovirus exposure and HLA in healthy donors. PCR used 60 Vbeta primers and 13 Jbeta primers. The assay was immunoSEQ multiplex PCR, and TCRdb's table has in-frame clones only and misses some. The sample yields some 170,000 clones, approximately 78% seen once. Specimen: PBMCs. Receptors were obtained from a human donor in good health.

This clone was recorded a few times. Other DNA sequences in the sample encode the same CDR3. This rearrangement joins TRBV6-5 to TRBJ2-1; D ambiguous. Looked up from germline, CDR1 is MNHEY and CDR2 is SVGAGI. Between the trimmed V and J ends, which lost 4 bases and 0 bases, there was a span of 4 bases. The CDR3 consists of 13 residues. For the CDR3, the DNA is TGTGCCAGCAGTTCCGGCTCCTACAATGAGCAGTTCTTC. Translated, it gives CASSSGSYNEQFF.

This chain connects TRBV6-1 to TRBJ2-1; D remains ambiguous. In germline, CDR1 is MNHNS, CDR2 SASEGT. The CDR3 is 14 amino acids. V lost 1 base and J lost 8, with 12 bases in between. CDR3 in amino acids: CASSEGLSSDEQFF. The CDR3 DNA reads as TGTGCCAGCAGTGAAGGGTTGAGTTCCGATGAGCAGTTCTTC.

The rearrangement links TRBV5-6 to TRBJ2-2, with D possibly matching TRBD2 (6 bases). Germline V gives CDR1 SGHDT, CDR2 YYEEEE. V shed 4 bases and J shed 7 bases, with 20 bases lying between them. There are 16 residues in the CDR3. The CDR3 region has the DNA TGTGCCAGCAGCCTGGTTGGAGGAGGGGATGGCGGGGAGCTGTTTTTT. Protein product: CASSLVGGGDGGELFF.

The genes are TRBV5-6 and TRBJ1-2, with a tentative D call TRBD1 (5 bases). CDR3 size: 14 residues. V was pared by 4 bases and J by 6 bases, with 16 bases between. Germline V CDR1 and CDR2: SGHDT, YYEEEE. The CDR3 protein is CASSRPPDTDGYTF. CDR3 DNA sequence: TGTGCCAGCAGCCGTCCCCCGGACACCGATGGCTACACCTTC.

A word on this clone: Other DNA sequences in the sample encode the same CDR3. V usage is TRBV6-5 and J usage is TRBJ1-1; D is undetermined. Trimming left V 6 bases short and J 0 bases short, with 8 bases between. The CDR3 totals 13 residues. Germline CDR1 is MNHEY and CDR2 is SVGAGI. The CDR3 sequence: CASSRTVNTEAFF. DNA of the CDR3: TGTGCCAGCAGCAGAACAGTGAACACTGAAGCTTTCTTT.

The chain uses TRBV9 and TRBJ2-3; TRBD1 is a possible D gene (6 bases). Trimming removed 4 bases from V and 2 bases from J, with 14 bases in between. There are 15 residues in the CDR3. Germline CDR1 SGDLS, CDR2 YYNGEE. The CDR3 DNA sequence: TGTGCCAGCAGCCCAAAGACAGGATCCACAGATACGCAGTATTTT. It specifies CASSPKTGSTDTQYF.

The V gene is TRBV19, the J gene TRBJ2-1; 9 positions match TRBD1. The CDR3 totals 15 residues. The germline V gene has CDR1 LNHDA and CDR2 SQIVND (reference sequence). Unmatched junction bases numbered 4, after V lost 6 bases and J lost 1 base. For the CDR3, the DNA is TGTGCCAGTAGCCCGGGACAGGGTTCCTACAATGAGCAGTTCTTC. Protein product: CASSPGQGSYNEQFF.

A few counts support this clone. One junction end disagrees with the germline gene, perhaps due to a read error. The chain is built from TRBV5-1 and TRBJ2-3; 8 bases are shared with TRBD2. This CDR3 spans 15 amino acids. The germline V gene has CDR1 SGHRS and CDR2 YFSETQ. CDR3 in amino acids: CASNRGSGGADTQYF. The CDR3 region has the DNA TGCGCGAGCAACCGAGGGAGCGGGGGCGCAGATACGCAGTATTTT. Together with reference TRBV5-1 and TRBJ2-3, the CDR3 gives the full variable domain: KAGVTQTPRYLIKTRGQQVTLSCSPISGHRSVSWYQQTPGQGLQFLFEYFSETQRNKGNFPGRFSGRQFSNSRSEMNVSTLELGDSALYLCASNRGSGGADTQYFGPGTRLTVL.

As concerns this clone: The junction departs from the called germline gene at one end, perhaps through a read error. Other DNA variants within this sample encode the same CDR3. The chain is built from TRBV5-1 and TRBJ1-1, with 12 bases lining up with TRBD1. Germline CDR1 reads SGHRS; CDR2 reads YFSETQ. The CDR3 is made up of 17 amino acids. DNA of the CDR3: TGCGCGAGCAGCTTGTACGGGACAGGGGGCGCGGTCCCTGAAGCTTTCTTT. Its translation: CASSLYGTGGAVPEAFF.

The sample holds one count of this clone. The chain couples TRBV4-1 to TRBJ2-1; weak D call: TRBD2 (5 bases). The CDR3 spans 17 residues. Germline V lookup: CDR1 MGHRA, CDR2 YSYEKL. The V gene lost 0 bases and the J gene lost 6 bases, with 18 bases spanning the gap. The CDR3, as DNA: TGCGCCAGCAGCCAAGATCCCTCCTGGGGAGTAACCAATGAGCAGTTCTTC. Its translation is CASSQDPSWGVTNEQFF.

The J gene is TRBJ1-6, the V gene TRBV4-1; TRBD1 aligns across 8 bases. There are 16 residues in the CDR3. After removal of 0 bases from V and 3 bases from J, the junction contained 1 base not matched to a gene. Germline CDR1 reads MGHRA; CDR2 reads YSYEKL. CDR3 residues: CASSQEGTGYNSPLHF. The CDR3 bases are TGCGCCAGCAGCCAAGAAGGGACAGGCTATAATTCACCCCTCCACTTT.

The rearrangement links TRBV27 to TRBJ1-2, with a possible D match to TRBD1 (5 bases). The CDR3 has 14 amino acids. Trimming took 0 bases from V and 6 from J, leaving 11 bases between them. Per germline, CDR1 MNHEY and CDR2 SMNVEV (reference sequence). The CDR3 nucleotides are TGTGCCAGCAGTTTATCTCGGGGGGGGGATGGCTACACCTTC. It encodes CASSLSRGGDGYTF.

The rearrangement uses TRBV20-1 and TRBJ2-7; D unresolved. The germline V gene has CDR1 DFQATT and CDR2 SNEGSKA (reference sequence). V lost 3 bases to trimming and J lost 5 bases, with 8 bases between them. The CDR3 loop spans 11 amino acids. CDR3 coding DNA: TGCAGTGCTAGGATCACAGACGAGCAGTACTTC. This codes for CSARITDEQYF.

The CDR3, as DNA: TGTGCCAGCAGCTCACTAGCGGGGGGGGGTTACAATGAGCAGTTCTTC. Protein: CASSSLAGGGYNEQFF. The gene calls are TRBV7-3 and TRBJ2-1; 13 bases align to TRBD2. Trimming removed 4 bases from V and 4 bases from J; junction bases left unmatched: 4. The CDR3 covers 16 residues. CDR1 and CDR2 from the germline V gene are SGHTA and FQGTGA.

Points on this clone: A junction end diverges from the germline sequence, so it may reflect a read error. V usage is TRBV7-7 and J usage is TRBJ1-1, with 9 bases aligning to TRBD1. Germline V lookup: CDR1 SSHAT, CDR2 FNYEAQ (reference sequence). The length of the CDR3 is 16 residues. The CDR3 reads CASSLEVNRGPTEAFF. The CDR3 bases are TGTGCTAGCAGCTTAGAGGTCAACAGGGGGCCCACTGAAGCTTTCTTT.

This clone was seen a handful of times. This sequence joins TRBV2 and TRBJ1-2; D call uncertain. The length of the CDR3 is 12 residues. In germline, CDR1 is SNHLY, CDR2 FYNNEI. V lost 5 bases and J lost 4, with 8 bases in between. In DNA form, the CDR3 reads TGTGCCAGCAGTACCGAGGGCTATGGCTACACCTTC. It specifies CASSTEGYGYTF.

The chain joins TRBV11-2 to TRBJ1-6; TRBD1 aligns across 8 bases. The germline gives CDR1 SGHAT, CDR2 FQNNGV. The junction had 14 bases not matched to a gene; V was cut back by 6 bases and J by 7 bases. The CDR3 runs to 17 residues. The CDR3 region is CASRTGATFEENSPLHF. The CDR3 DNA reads TGTGCCAGCAGGACAGGGGCGACCTTCGAGGAGAATTCACCCCTCCACTTT.

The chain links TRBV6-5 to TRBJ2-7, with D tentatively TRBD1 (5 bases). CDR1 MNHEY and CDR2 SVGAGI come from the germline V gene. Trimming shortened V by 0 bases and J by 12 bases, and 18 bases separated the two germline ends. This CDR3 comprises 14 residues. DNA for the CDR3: TGTGCCAGCAGTTACTCAGGACAACCAAGGGAATGGTACTTC. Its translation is CASSYSGQPREWYF.

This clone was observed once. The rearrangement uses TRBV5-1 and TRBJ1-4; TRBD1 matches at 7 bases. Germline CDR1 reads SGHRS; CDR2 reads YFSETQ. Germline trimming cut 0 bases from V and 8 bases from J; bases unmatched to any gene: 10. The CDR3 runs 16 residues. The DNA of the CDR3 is TGCGCCAGCAGCTTGGCCCCCCCAGGGGGTAACGAAAAACTGTTTTTT. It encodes CASSLAPPGGNEKLFF. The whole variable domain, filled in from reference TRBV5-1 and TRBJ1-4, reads KAGVTQTPRYLIKTRGQQVTLSCSPISGHRSVSWYQQTPGQGLQFLFEYFSETQRNKGNFPGRFSGRQFSNSRSEMNVSTLELGDSALYLCASSLAPPGGNEKLFFGSGTQLSVL.

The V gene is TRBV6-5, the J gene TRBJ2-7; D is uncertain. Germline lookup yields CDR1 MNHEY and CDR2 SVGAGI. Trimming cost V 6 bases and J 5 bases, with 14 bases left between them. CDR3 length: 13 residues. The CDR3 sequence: CASSQAVIDEQYF. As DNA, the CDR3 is TGTGCCAGCAGCCAAGCTGTTATCGACGAGCAGTACTTC.

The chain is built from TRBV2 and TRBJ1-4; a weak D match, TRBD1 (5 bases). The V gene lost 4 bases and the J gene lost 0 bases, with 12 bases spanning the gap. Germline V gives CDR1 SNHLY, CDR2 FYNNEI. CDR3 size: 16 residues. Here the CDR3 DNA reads TGTGCCAGCAGTGTTGAACAGGCTGCAACTAATGAAAAACTGTTTTTT. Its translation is CASSVEQAATNEKLFF.

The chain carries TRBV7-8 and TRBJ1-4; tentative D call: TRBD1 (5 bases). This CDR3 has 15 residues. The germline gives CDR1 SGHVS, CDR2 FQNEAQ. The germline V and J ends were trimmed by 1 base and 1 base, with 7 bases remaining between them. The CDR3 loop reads CASSLDDRTNEKLFF. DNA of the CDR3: TGTGCCAGCAGCTTAGATGACAGAACTAATGAAAAACTGTTTTTT.

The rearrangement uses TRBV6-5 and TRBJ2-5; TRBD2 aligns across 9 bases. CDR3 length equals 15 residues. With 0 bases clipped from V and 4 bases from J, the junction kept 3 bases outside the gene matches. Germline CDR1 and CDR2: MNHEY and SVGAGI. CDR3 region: CASSYSAGGRETQYF. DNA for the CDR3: TGTGCCAGCAGTTACTCTGCGGGGGGGCGAGAGACCCAGTACTTC.

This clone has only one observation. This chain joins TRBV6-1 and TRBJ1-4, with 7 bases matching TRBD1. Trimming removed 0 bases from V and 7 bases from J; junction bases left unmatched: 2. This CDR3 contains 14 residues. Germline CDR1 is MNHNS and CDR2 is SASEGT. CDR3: CASSEATGTEKLFF. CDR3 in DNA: TGTGCCAGCAGTGAAGCGACAGGGACTGAAAAACTGTTTTTT.

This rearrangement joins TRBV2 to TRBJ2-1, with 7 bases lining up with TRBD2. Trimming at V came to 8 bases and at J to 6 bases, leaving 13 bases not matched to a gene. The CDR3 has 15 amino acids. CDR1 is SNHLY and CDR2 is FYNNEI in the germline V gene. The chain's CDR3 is CASRPGGFGSNEQFF. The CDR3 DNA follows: TGTGCCAGCCGCCCGGGGGGTTTCGGTTCCAATGAGCAGTTCTTC.

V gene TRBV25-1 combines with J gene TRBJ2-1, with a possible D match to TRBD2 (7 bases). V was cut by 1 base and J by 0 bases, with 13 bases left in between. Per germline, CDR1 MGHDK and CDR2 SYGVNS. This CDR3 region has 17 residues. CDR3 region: CASSELGGGGSYNEQFF. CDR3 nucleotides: TGTGCCAGCAGTGAATTGGGGGGGGGCGGCTCCTACAATGAGCAGTTCTTC.

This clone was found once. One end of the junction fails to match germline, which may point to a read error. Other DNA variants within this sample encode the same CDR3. The CDR3 DNA is TGTGCTAGCAGCTTTCTAGCGGGGGGACCAAGGGGCGAGACCCAGTACTTC. It is translated as CASSFLAGGPRGETQYF. The J gene is TRBJ2-5, the V gene TRBV7-7; 11 bases map to TRBD2. Germline lookup yields CDR1 SSHAT and CDR2 FNYEAQ (reference sequence). This CDR3 has 17 amino acids.

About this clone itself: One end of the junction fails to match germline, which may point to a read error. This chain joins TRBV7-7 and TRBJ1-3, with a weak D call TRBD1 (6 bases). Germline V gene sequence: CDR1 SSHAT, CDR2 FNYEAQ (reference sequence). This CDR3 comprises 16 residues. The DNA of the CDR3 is TGTGCTAGCAGCTCCCTAACAGGGCCCTCTGGAAACACCATATATTTT. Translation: CASSSLTGPSGNTIYF.

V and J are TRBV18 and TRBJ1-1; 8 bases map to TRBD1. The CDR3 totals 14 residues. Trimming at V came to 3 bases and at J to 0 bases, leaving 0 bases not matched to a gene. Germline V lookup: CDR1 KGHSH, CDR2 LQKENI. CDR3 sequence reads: CASSPTGVNTEAFF. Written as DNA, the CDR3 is TGTGCCAGCTCACCGACAGGGGTGAACACTGAAGCTTTCTTT. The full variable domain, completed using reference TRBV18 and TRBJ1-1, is NAGVMQNPRHLVRRRGQEARLRCSPMKGHSHVYWYRQLPEEGLKFMVYLQKENIIDESGMPKERFSAEFPKEGPSILRIQQVVRGDSAAYFCASSPTGVNTEAFFGQGTRLTVV.

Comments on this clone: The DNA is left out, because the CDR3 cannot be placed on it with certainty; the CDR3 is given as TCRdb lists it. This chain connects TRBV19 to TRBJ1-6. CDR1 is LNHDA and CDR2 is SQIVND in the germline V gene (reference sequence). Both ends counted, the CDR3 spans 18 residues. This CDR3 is CASSTSALREGRDSPLHF.

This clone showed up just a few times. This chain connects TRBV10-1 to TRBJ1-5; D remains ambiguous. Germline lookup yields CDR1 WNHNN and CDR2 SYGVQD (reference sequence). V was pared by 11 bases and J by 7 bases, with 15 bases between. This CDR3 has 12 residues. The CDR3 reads CARRERNQPQHF. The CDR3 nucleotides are TGCGCCCGCCGGGAGCGGAACCAGCCCCAGCATTTT.

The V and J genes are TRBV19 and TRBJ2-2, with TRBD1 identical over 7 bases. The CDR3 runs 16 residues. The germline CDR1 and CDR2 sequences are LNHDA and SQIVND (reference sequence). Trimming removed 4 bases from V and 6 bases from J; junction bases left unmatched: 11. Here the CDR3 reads CASSTRQGLGPGELFF. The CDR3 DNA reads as TGTGCCAGTAGTACGAGACAGGGTCTAGGGCCCGGGGAGCTGTTTTTT.